This T cell receptor (beta chain) came from a study of T cell responses to AZD1222 COVID-19 vaccine. Study outcomes and limitations: Clonal diversity was possibly underestimated; the donors were predominantly white British and more often female.

Using immunoSEQ multiplex PCR, the repertoire was profiled, and TCRdb retains in-frame clones only, with some absent. The sample comprises approximately 170,000 clones, 85% to 90% of which are singletons, and 6.5% to 8.5% rests with the top ten. Deletions cut 1 base from V and 3 bases from J, with 9 bases between. Germline assignment: CDR1 SGHAT and CDR2 FQNNGV. The CDR3 loop spans 14 amino acids. Of note for this clone: The target antigen is unknown.

This clonotype originated in an adult in good health. The V gene is TRBV11-2, the J gene TRBJ1-2; D ambiguous. Source: peripheral blood, taken on day 0 of AZD1222 vaccination. CDR3 in DNA: TGTGCCAGCAGCTTAGCCGCCACCTACTATGGCTACACCTTC. Translating gives CASSLAATYYGYTF.